Listed below are T cell receptor beta chains from one sample, sequenced in a study of blood T cell repertoires in COVID-19. The data were produced by immunoSEQ multiplex PCR, yet TCRdb's version contains in-frame clones alone and is incomplete. The table includes just under 150,000 clones, roughly nine tenths detected once. Specimen: peripheral blood. The receptors stem from a human donor in a cohort sampled during active COVID-19. CDR3s include the opening cysteine and the closing phenylalanine or tryptophan. The D gene is left open where the match is weak. Size tells how often a clone was seen (once, few, many) or the class of an expanded clone, and some rows leave it out.

j_call v_call d_call clone_size cdr3_aa cdr3_nt
TRBJ1-2 TRBV7-9 TRBD1 . CASSLRQGGDGYTF TGTGCCAGCAGCTTACGACAGGGAGGTGATGGCTACACCTTC
TRBJ2-7 TRBV3-1/TRBV3-2 . . CASSQEWAGLGPYEQYF TGTGCCAGCAGCCAAGAATGGGCAGGGTTGGGGCCCTACGAGCAGTACTTC
TRBJ1-1 TRBV30 TRBD1 . CAWRGDSYTEAFF TGTGCCTGGAGAGGGGACAGCTACACTGAAGCTTTCTTT
TRBJ2-5 TRBV27 TRBD2 . CASRASGGAGQETQYF TGTGCCAGCAGAGCTAGCGGGGGGGCGGGGCAAGAGACCCAGTACTTC
TRBJ2-1 TRBV29-1 TRBD2 . CSVVPGASGGLEQFF TGCAGCGTTGTGCCGGGGGCTAGCGGGGGACTAGAGCAGTTCTTC
TRBJ2-3 TRBV15 TRBD1 . CATSTSRGPTDTQYF TGTGCCACCAGCACTTCCAGGGGGCCAACAGATACGCAGTATTTT
TRBJ1-1 TRBV2 . . CASSDEGLNTEAFF TGTGCCAGCAGTGATGAGGGCTTGAACACTGAAGCTTTCTTT
TRBJ1-3 TRBV19 TRBD1 . CATGGSYSGNTIYF TGTGCAACAGGGGGGTCCTACTCTGGAAACACCATATATTTT
TRBJ2-2 TRBV2 TRBD2 . CASSGGGALTGELFF TGTGCCAGCAGTGGCGGGGGGGCGCTCACCGGGGAGCTGTTTTTT
TRBJ2-1 TRBV6-2/TRBV6-3 . . CASSFEGAAYNEQFF TGTGCCAGCAGTTTCGAGGGAGCGGCCTACAATGAGCAGTTCTTC
TRBJ1-1 TRBV30 . . CAWSVLGGPGGGDEAFF TGTGCCTGGAGTGTACTTGGGGGCCCCGGAGGGGGGGACGAAGCTTTCTTT
TRBJ1-2 TRBV19 TRBD1 . CASSTTGGPNPNYGYTF TGTGCCAGTAGTACGACAGGGGGCCCTAACCCTAACTATGGCTACACCTTC
TRBJ1-1 TRBV6-5 . . CASSPEVGGNTEAFF TGTGCCAGCAGCCCGGAAGTAGGAGGCAACACTGAAGCTTTCTTT
TRBJ1-2 TRBV29-1 . . CSVPTRNAGAYGYTF TGCAGCGTTCCTACGCGCAATGCAGGGGCCTATGGCTACACCTTC
TRBJ2-3 TRBV5-1 TRBD2 . CASSLHGTSGDTSTDTQYF TGCGCCAGCAGCTTGCACGGGACTAGCGGTGACACTAGCACAGATACGCAGTATTTT
TRBJ2-3 TRBV19 TRBD2 . CASSIGRGGPDTQYF TGTGCCAGTAGTATAGGGCGGGGGGGCCCAGATACGCAGTATTTT
TRBJ2-7 TRBV5-6 TRBD1 . CASSAGTGKAYEQYF TGTGCCAGCAGCGCTGGGACAGGGAAAGCCTACGAGCAGTACTTC
TRBJ1-3 TRBV18 TRBD1 . CASSGTGDGTIYF TGTGCCAGCTCAGGGACAGGGGACGGCACCATATATTTT
TRBJ2-7 TRBV2 . . CASTSDNGSEQYF TGTGCCAGCACTTCGGACAACGGGAGCGAGCAGTACTTC
TRBJ2-2 TRBV6-6 TRBD1 . CASNQQGFPGELFF TGTGCCAGCAATCAACAGGGGTTTCCCGGGGAGCTGTTTTTT
TRBJ1-1 TRBV2 . . CASSEAYRENTEAFF TGTGCCAGCAGTGAAGCGTACAGGGAGAACACTGAAGCTTTCTTT
TRBJ1-2 TRBV15 TRBD1 . CATSMGGQIYGYTF TGTGCCACCAGCATGGGGGGACAGATTTATGGCTACACCTTC
TRBJ2-7 TRBV15 TRBD1 . CATSREPGQGYEQYF TGTGCCACCAGCAGAGAACCGGGACAGGGTTACGAGCAGTACTTC
TRBJ1-2 TRBV6-2/TRBV6-3 . . CASSYSNRVYGYTF TGTGCCAGCAGTTACTCTAACAGGGTCTATGGCTACACCTTC
TRBJ2-7 TRBV6-6 . . CASSYSRHEQYF TGTGCCAGCAGTTATTCGAGGCACGAGCAGTACTTC
TRBJ2-2 TRBV27 TRBD1 . CASSLSPGGSGELFF TGTGCCAGCAGTTTATCGCCAGGGGGAAGCGGGGAGCTGTTTTTT
TRBJ2-1 TRBV4-1 . . CASSQVPRNEQFF TGCGCCAGCAGCCAAGTCCCGCGGAATGAGCAGTTCTTC
TRBJ2-3 TRBV2 . . CASSVESDTQYF TGTGCCAGCAGTGTCGAGTCAGATACGCAGTATTTT
TRBJ1-1 TRBV6-1 . once CASSERGMNTEAFF TGTGCCAGCAGTGAACGGGGAATGAACACTGAAGCTTTCTTT
TRBJ2-3 TRBV28 . . CASSFGVPSTDTQYF TGTGCCAGCAGTTTCGGGGTCCCTAGCACAGATACGCAGTATTTT
TRBJ2-7 TRBV11-1 TRBD1 . CAVDREDSYEQYF TGTGCCGTCGACAGGGAAGACTCCTACGAGCAGTACTTC
TRBJ2-7 TRBV2 . . CAILRPEEDHYEQYF TGTGCCATCCTCAGGCCGGAAGAAGACCATTACGAGCAGTACTTC
TRBJ2-1 TRBV7-9 . . CASSWSDRGASEQFF TGTGCCAGCAGCTGGAGTGACCGGGGTGCGAGTGAGCAGTTCTTC
TRBJ1-1 TRBV28 TRBD1 . CASISGQGAVTEAFF TGTGCCAGCATCTCGGGACAGGGGGCGGTCACTGAAGCTTTCTTT
TRBJ2-5 TRBV19 . . CASRPQGRETQYF TGTGCCAGTAGACCACAAGGGAGGGAGACCCAGTACTTC
TRBJ2-7 TRBV10-1 . . CASSESAGFGQSPGYEQYF TGCGCCAGCAGTGAGTCTGCTGGATTTGGACAGTCACCGGGCTACGAGCAGTACTTC
TRBJ1-2 TRBV3-1/TRBV3-2 TRBD1 . CASKQRDRDHGYTF TGTGCCAGCAAACAACGGGACAGGGACCATGGCTACACCTTC
TRBJ2-5 TRBV5-8 . . CASTLRTASYQETQYF TGTGCCAGCACCCTTCGTACAGCTTCGTACCAAGAGACCCAGTACTTC
TRBJ2-6 TRBV7-6 . . CASSPYPVAGANVLTF TGTGCCAGCAGCCCATACCCAGTAGCCGGGGCCAACGTCCTGACTTTC
TRBJ2-5 TRBV7-2 . . CASSSSHSVETQYF TGTGCCAGCAGCTCGTCCCATAGCGTGGAGACCCAGTACTTC
TRBJ2-1 TRBV7-2 . . CASSPNGGGYNEQFF TGTGCCAGCAGCCCAAACGGGGGTGGGTACAATGAGCAGTTCTTC
TRBJ2-1 TRBV13 TRBD1 once CASSPDRAHEQFF TGTGCCAGCAGCCCCGACAGGGCCCATGAGCAGTTCTTC